The 21 T cell receptor beta chains below come from one sample, sequenced in a study of blood T cell repertoires in COVID-19. Method: immunoSEQ multiplex PCR; TCRdb's copy keeps in-frame clones and lacks some. Of roughly 74,000 clones detected, about 88% appear once; the ten largest clones hold 2.5% to 3.5%. Sequencing input: peripheral blood. These receptors were obtained from a man between 65 and 79 years old with active or convalescent COVID-19.

The J gene is TRBJ1-3, the V gene TRBV7-2; 7 nucleotides agree with TRBD1. V lost 1 base to trimming and J lost 0 bases; unmatched junction nucleotides: 6. Germline CDR1 SGHTA, CDR2 FQGNSA. This CDR3 comprises 17 residues. The CDR3: CASSLEGGPFSGNTIYF. The CDR3 DNA reads as TGTGCCAGCAGCTTAGAAGGGGGCCCCTTCTCTGGAAACACCATATATTTT.

The genes are TRBV3-1 (or the pseudogene TRBV3-2) and TRBJ2-5, with TRBD1 matching 7 bases. The CDR3 loop spans 16 amino acids. The germline V gene encodes CDR1 LGHDT and CDR2 YNNKEL (reference sequence). The V gene end was trimmed by 2 bases and the J gene end by 2 bases; junction bases not matched to a gene: 8. The CDR3 loop reads CASSQQWDSKQETQYF. Here the CDR3 DNA reads TGTGCCAGCAGCCAACAATGGGACAGTAAACAAGAGACCCAGTACTTC.

The genes are TRBV28 and TRBJ2-7; 10 bases match TRBD2. Trimming at V came to 3 bases and at J to 3 bases, leaving 8 bases not matched to a gene. Germline CDR1 MDHEN, CDR2 SYDVKM. The CDR3 consists of 16 residues. This CDR3 reads CASSFPTGTSDYEQYF. For the CDR3, the DNA is TGTGCCAGCAGTTTCCCCACCGGGACTAGCGACTACGAGCAGTACTTC.

V is TRBV7-2 and J is TRBJ2-3; TRBD2 aligns across 14 bases. The length of the CDR3 is 18 residues. Germline V lookup: CDR1 SGHTA, CDR2 FQGNSA. Trimming at V came to 7 bases and at J to 4 bases, leaving 13 bases not matched to a gene. CDR3 residues: CASNPKRLAGGPADTQYF. CDR3 in DNA: TGTGCCAGCAACCCAAAGAGACTAGCGGGAGGGCCAGCAGATACGCAGTATTTT.

The chain recombines TRBV7-9 with TRBJ1-1, with TRBD1 identical over 7 bases. V trimming: 2 bases; J trimming: 0 bases; junction bases outside the gene matches: 3. The CDR3 is made up of 15 amino acids. Germline assignment: CDR1 SEHNR and CDR2 FQNEAQ (reference sequence). The DNA of the CDR3 is TGTGCCAGCAGCTTACCGGGACAGTTGAACACTGAAGCTTTCTTT. Its protein product is CASSLPGQLNTEAFF. The whole variable domain, remainder taken from reference TRBV7-9 and TRBJ1-1, is DTGVSQNPRHKITKRGQNVTFRCDPISEHNRLYWYRQTLGQGPEFLTYFQNEAQLEKSRLLSDRFSAERPKGSFSTLEIQRTEQGDSAMYLCASSLPGQLNTEAFFGQGTRLTVV.

V gene TRBV5-1 combines with J gene TRBJ1-2; 7 nucleotides agree with TRBD1. This CDR3 has 13 residues. The junction had 4 bases not matched to a gene; V was cut back by 2 bases and J by 6 bases. CDR1 and CDR2 from the germline V gene are SGHRS and YFSETQ. CDR3 sequence reads: CASSFGTENGYTF. CDR3 coding DNA: TGCGCCAGCAGCTTCGGGACAGAAAATGGCTACACCTTC.

This chain joins TRBV5-1 and TRBJ2-1; 10 positions match TRBD2. The V segment lost 1 base and the J segment 1 base; nucleotides outside the gene matches: 5. The CDR3 is 17 amino acids. Germline V gene lookup returns CDR1 SGHRS and CDR2 YFSETQ. CDR3 loop: CASSLPSGSTSYNEQFF. The CDR3 region has the DNA TGCGCCAGCAGCTTGCCTAGCGGGAGTACGTCCTACAATGAGCAGTTCTTC.

The J gene is TRBJ2-7, the V gene TRBV9, with 9 bases that match TRBD2. Trimming cost V 0 bases and J 4 bases; bases outside gene matches: 17. The CDR3 has 19 residues. Looked up from germline, CDR1 is SGDLS and CDR2 is YYNGEE. The CDR3 DNA reads TGTGCCAGCAGCGTAGGACTAGCGGCTACACTCGGGGCCCCTTACGAGCAGTACTTC. It specifies CASSVGLAATLGAPYEQYF. Filled out from reference TRBV9 and TRBJ2-7, the complete variable domain reads DSGVTQTPKHLITATGQRVTLRCSPRSGDLSVYWYQQSLDQGLQFLIQYYNGEERAKGNILERFSAQQFPDLHSELNLSSLELGDSALYFCASSVGLAATLGAPYEQYFGPGTRLTVT.

The rearrangement joins TRBV15 to TRBJ2-5, with a weak D call TRBD2 (5 bases). The CDR3 covers 14 residues. Trimming removed 8 bases at V and 1 base at J, with 14 bases between. From germline, CDR1 is LNHNV and CDR2 YYDKDF (reference sequence). The CDR3: CATGGGTFQETQYF. The CDR3 nucleotides are TGTGCCACCGGAGGAGGCACTTTCCAAGAGACCCAGTACTTC.

The chain recombines TRBV6-5 with TRBJ1-5, with D possibly TRBD1 on 5 matching bases. Germline V gives CDR1 MNHEY, CDR2 SVGAGI. The ends were cut back, 6 bases at V and 9 bases at J, with 15 bases in the middle. The CDR3 extends over 13 amino acids. The CDR3 reads CASSGPLGGPQHF. CDR3 DNA sequence: TGTGCCAGCAGCGGGCCCCTCGGGGGGCCCCAGCATTTT.

The chain employs TRBV18 and TRBJ1-3; no reliable D call. Germline V gene lookup returns CDR1 KGHSH and CDR2 LQKENI. The CDR3 is 14 residues long. Trimming cost V 3 bases and J 0 bases, with 6 bases left between them. In DNA form, the CDR3 reads TGTGCCAGCTCACCGGGCCGCTCTGGAAACACCATATATTTT. This encodes CASSPGRSGNTIYF.

With regard to this clone: A read error may produce the germline difference seen at one junction end. The V and J genes are TRBV6-1 and TRBJ1-1; 9 bases are shared with TRBD1. CDR1 is MNHNS, CDR2 SASEGT, per germline. The CDR3 has 14 amino acids. The CDR3 nucleotides are TGTGCCAGCAGAGAAGGGACAGGGTCAACTGAAGCTTTCTTT. Translation: CASREGTGSTEAFF.

The J gene is TRBJ2-5, the V gene TRBV19; the match to TRBD1 covers 8 bases. CDR1 LNHDA and CDR2 SQIVND come from the germline V gene (reference sequence). The CDR3 covers 13 residues. Germline trimming cut 7 bases from V and 5 bases from J; bases unmatched to any gene: 6. CDR3 amino acids: CASNQGAGETQYF. Here the CDR3 DNA reads TGTGCCAGTAACCAGGGGGCAGGGGAGACCCAGTACTTC.

V usage is TRBV6-5 and J usage is TRBJ1-5; D might be TRBD1 (6 bases). The CDR3 length is 13 residues. From germline, CDR1 is MNHEY and CDR2 SVGAGI. V was cut by 7 bases and J by 7 bases, with 14 bases left in between. CDR3 DNA sequence: TGTGCCAGCACCTGGGGGGGCGGACAGCCCCAGCATTTT. As protein: CASTWGGGQPQHF.

This clone has just a few counts. This chain uses TRBV19 with TRBJ2-1; 12 nucleotides match TRBD2. The CDR3 runs to 13 residues. V shed 9 bases, J shed 10 bases, and the junction held 7 bases outside the gene matches. The germline gives CDR1 LNHDA, CDR2 SQIVND (reference sequence). The CDR3 spells CASGLAGISEQFF. CDR3 coding DNA: TGTGCCAGCGGACTAGCGGGGATCTCCGAGCAGTTCTTC. The full variable domain, rest sourced from reference TRBV19 and TRBJ2-1, is DGGITQSPKYLFRKEGQNVTLSCEQNLNHDAMYWYRQDPGQGLRLIYYSQIVNDFQKGDIAEGYSVSREKKESFPLTVTSAQKNPTAFYLCASGLAGISEQFFGPGTRLTVL.

The V and J genes are TRBV10-3 and TRBJ1-1; TRBD1 might be the D (5 bases). Trimming took off 4 bases at V and 1 base at J, with 7 bases between the two ends. Germline CDR1 reads ENHRY; CDR2 reads SYGVKD. This CDR3 spans 13 amino acids. CDR3 region: CAISAQGNTEAFF. The CDR3 DNA follows: TGTGCCATCAGTGCCCAGGGGAACACTGAAGCTTTCTTT.

The rearrangement joins TRBV6-5 to TRBJ2-1; TRBD2 aligns across 8 bases. There are 16 residues in the CDR3. After removal of 4 bases from V and 8 bases from J, the junction contained 13 bases not matched to a gene. Looked up from germline, CDR1 is MNHEY and CDR2 is SVGAGI. CDR3 bases: TGTGCCAGCAGTTTGGGACCGCGGGGGGCAATTTATGAGCAGTTCTTC. This sequence encodes CASSLGPRGAIYEQFF.

The chain couples TRBV24-1 to TRBJ1-2, with 12 bases lining up with TRBD1. Germline V gene sequence: CDR1 KGHDR, CDR2 SFDVKD. V was pared by 9 bases and J by 3 bases, with 7 bases of the junction left unmatched. This CDR3 has 15 residues. CDR3 loop: CATHGTGGADYGYTF. CDR3 coding DNA: TGTGCCACCCACGGGACAGGGGGCGCAGACTATGGCTACACCTTC.

This chain links TRBV9 with TRBJ1-2; TRBD1 matches at 7 bases. This CDR3 region has 13 residues. Trimming cost V 4 bases and J 5 bases; bases outside gene matches: 5. Germline V lookup: CDR1 SGDLS, CDR2 YYNGEE. CDR3 coding DNA: TGTGCCAGCAGCCCCGACAGGGAATATGGCTACACCTTC. Translation: CASSPDREYGYTF.

The rearrangement joins TRBV3-1 (or the pseudogene TRBV3-2) to TRBJ1-6; possibly TRBD1 for D (5 bases). Germline-derived CDR1 and CDR2 are LGHDT and YNNKEL (reference sequence). The CDR3 has 15 amino acids. V was cut by 1 base and J by 6 bases, with 10 bases left in between. The CDR3 reads CASSQVRQGNSPLHF. In DNA form, the CDR3 reads TGTGCCAGCAGCCAAGTTCGTCAGGGTAATTCACCCCTCCACTTT.

The V gene is TRBV7-9, the J gene TRBJ2-3, with 9 bases fitting TRBD1. The CDR3 runs to 16 residues. Germline lookup yields CDR1 SEHNR and CDR2 FQNEAQ (reference sequence). V shed 5 bases and J 5 bases; nucleotides not matched to a gene: 11. The DNA of the CDR3 is TGTGCCAGCAGCCTCCGGGGGACAGGGAATAGAGATACGCAGTATTTT. This translates into CASSLRGTGNRDTQYF.